This T cell receptor (beta chain) was captured in a study of T-cell memory formation after mild COVID-19. On the study more broadly: Most TCR clusters belonged to a single donor. Study outcomes and limitations: Contracting clones from day 15 to 85 showed balanced CD4/CD8; later expanders favored CD4+. Certain responding clones were present in pre-infection memory, suggesting participation of cross-reactive memory.

Constant-segment-primed 5'RACE gave TCR alpha and TCR beta cDNA libraries with sample barcodes and UMIs. TCRdb re-derived calls from the 5' RACE reads in MiXCR, one entry per CDR3 protein. In the table there are about 410,000 distinct CDR3 sequences, roughly 18% of which are singletons. Comment on this clonotype: Its antigen remains unidentified.

CDR1 is SGHTA and CDR2 is FQGNSA in the germline V gene. The V end was cut by 3 bases, the J end by 6 bases, with 9 bases between. The CDR3 loop spans 13 amino acids. The sample taken for sequencing was PBMCs or a T cell subset sorted from them (not recorded which). This rearrangement joins TRBV7-2 to TRBJ1-5; the D is unclear. The clonotype was recovered from a man between 18 and 29 years old who had mild COVID-19 (a few samples of this study predate the infection). Cell type and time point are not known. The CDR3 protein is CASSFEGPQPQHF. Written as DNA, the CDR3 is TGTGCCAGCAGCTTTGAGGGCCCTCAGCCCCAGCATTTT.